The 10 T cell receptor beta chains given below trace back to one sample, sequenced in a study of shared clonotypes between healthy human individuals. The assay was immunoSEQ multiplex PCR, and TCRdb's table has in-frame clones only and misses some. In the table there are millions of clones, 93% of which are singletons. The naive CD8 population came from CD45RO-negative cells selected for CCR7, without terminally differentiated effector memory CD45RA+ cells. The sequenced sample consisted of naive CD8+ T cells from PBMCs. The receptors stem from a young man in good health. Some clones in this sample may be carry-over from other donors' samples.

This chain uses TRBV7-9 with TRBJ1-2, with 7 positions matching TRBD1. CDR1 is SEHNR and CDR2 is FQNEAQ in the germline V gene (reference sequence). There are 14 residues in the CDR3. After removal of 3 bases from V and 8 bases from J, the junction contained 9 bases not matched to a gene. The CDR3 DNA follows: TGTGCCAGCAGCTTTGATACAGGGGTCCGCGGCTACACCTTC. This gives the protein CASSFDTGVRGYTF.

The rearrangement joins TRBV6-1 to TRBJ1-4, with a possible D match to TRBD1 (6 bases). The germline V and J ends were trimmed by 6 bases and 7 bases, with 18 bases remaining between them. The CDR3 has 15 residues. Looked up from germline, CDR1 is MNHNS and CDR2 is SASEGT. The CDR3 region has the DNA TGTGCCAGCAGAGACAGGATCGAGCTCGGTGAAAAACTGTTTTTT. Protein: CASRDRIELGEKLFF.

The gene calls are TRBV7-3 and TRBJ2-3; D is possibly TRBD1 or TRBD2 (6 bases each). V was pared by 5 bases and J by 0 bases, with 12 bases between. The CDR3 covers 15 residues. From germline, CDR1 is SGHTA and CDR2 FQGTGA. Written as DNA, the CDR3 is TGTGCCAGCAGCCCCGCGGGACACAGCACAGATACGCAGTATTTT. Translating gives CASSPAGHSTDTQYF. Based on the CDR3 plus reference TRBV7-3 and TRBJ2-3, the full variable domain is GAGVSQTPSNKVTEKGKYVELRCDPISGHTALYWYRQSLGQGPEFLIYFQGTGAADDSGLPNDRFFAVRPEGSVSTLKIQRTERGDSAVYLCASSPAGHSTDTQYFGPGTRLTVL.

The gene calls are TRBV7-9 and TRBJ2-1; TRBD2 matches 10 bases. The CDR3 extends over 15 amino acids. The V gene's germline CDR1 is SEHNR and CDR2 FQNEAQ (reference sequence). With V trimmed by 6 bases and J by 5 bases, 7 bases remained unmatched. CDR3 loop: CASRGLAANNNEQFF. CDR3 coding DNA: TGTGCCAGCAGAGGACTAGCGGCGAACAACAATGAGCAGTTCTTC. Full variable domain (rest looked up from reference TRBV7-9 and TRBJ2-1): DTGVSQNPRHKITKRGQNVTFRCDPISEHNRLYWYRQTLGQGPEFLTYFQNEAQLEKSRLLSDRFSAERPKGSFSTLEIQRTEQGDSAMYLCASRGLAANNNEQFFGPGTRLTVL.

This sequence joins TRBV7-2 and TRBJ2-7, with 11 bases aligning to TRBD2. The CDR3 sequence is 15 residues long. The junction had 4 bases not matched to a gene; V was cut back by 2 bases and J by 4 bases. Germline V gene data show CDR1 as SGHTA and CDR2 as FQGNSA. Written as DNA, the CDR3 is TGTGCCAGCAGCTTATCTAGCGGGAGGCAGTACGAGCAGTACTTC. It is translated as CASSLSSGRQYEQYF.

The CDR3 nucleotides are TGTGCCAGCAGCCCCACGGGCTCGGGGCAGCCCCAGCATTTT. It encodes CASSPTGSGQPQHF. The chain couples TRBV7-9 to TRBJ1-5; D gene uncertain. CDR1 SEHNR and CDR2 FQNEAQ come from the germline V gene (reference sequence). Trimming removed 5 bases at V and 7 bases at J, with 15 bases between. The length of the CDR3 is 14 residues. The full variable domain, completed using reference TRBV7-9 and TRBJ1-5, is DTGVSQNPRHKITKRGQNVTFRCDPISEHNRLYWYRQTLGQGPEFLTYFQNEAQLEKSRLLSDRFSAERPKGSFSTLEIQRTEQGDSAMYLCASSPTGSGQPQHFGDGTRLSIL.

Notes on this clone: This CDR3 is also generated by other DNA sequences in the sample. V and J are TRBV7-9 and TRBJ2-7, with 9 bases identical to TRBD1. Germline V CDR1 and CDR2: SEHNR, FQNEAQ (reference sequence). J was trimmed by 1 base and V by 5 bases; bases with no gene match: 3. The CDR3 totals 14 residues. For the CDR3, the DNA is TGTGCCAGCAGCCAGGGGACAGGGTCCTACGAGCAGTACTTC. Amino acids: CASSQGTGSYEQYF.

The CDR3, as DNA: TGCGCCAGCAGCCAAGATCTAGAGGCTCGGGACACTGAAGCTTTCTTT. It is translated as CASSQDLEARDTEAFF. The chain couples TRBV4-3 to TRBJ1-1; D remains ambiguous. Between the trimmed V and J ends, which lost 0 bases and 3 bases, there was a span of 14 bases. Per the germline V gene, CDR1 is LGHNA and CDR2 is YSLEER. The CDR3 totals 16 residues.

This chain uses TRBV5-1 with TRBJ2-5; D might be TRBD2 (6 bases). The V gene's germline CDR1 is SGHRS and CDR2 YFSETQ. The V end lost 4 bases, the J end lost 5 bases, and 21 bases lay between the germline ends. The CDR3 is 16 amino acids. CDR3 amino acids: CASSDTPRGAQETQYF. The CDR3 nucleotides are TGCGCCAGCAGCGATACCCCGCGCGGGGCCCAGGAGACCCAGTACTTC.

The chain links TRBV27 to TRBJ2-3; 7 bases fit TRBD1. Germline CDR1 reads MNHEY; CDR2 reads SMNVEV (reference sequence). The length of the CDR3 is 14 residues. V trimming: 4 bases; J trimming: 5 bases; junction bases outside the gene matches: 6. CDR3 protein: CASSSDRVGDTQYF. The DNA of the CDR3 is TGTGCCAGCAGTTCCGACAGGGTCGGAGATACGCAGTATTTT.